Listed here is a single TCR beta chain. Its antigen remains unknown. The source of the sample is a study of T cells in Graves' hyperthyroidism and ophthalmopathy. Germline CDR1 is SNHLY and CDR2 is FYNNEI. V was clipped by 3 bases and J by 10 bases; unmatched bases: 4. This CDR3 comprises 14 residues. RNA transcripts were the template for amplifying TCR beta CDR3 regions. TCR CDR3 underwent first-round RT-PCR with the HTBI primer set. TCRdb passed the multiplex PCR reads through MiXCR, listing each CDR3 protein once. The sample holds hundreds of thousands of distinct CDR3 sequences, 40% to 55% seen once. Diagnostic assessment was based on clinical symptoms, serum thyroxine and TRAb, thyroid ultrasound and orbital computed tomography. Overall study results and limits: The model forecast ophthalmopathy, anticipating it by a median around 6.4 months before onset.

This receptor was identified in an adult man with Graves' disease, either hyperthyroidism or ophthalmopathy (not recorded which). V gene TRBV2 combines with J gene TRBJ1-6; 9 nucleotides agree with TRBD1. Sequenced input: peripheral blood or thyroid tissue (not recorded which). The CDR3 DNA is TGTGCCAGCAGTGACCGGACAGGGGCCTCACCCCTCCACTTT. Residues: CASSDRTGASPLHF.